The 5 T cell receptor beta chains presented below share a single source sample, sequenced in a study of graft-versus-host responses after intestinal transplantation. The method was immunoSEQ multiplex PCR; TCRdb's version includes in-frame clones alone and lacks a portion of them. The data show roughly 120,000 clones, approximately 93% seen once. Their antigens are not known. The sequencing here drew on unstimulated CD8+ T cells sorted from spleen or lymph node cells, taken before transplant. These receptor sequences come from a human donor who was the organ donor for an intestinal transplant.

CDR3 bases: TGTGCCAGCAGCTTGGGACTAGCGGGACCAGAGACCCAGTACTTC. This translates into CASSLGLAGPETQYF. This sequence joins TRBV5-4 and TRBJ2-5, with 11 positions matching TRBD2. The ends lost 0 bases at V and 4 bases at J; junction bases unmatched: 2. This CDR3 is built from 15 residues. Per germline, CDR1 SGHNT and CDR2 YYREEE (reference sequence).

The chain combines TRBV27 with TRBJ2-1; 9 bases are a match to TRBD2. The CDR3 loop spans 15 amino acids. V shed 5 bases and J 5 bases; nucleotides not matched to a gene: 7. From germline, CDR1 is MNHEY and CDR2 SMNVEV (reference sequence). Here the CDR3 reads CASSPGLAFHNEQFF. CDR3 coding DNA: TGTGCCAGCAGTCCGGGACTAGCTTTCCACAATGAGCAGTTCTTC.

The gene calls are TRBV27 and TRBJ1-5, with D possibly TRBD1 on 5 matching bases. The CDR3 is 13 residues long. Germline CDR1 MNHEY, CDR2 SMNVEV (reference sequence). V was cut by 3 bases and J by 5 bases, with 8 bases left in between. The CDR3 DNA reads as TGTGCCAGCAGTTTGGGGACCTATCAGCCCCAGCATTTT. Translated: CASSLGTYQPQHF.

This rearrangement joins TRBV13 to TRBJ2-6; tentatively, D is TRBD1 (6 bases). Germline V gene sequence: CDR1 PRHDT, CDR2 FYEKMQ (reference sequence). Trimming shortened V by 5 bases and J by 0 bases, and 17 bases separated the two germline ends. The CDR3 spans 18 residues. The CDR3 reads CASSHRWTALSGANVLTF. As DNA, the CDR3 is TGTGCCAGCAGCCATCGTTGGACAGCCCTCTCTGGGGCCAACGTCCTGACTTTC.

The rearrangement joins TRBV27 to TRBJ2-7, with 9 bases aligning to TRBD2. Germline lookup yields CDR1 MNHEY and CDR2 SMNVEV (reference sequence). V lost 4 bases to trimming and J lost 3 bases; unmatched junction nucleotides: 4. The CDR3 loop spans 14 amino acids. The CDR3 DNA reads as TGTGCCAGCAGTTCGGTAGCGGGAGACTACGAGCAGTACTTC. This gives the protein CASSSVAGDYEQYF.